This passage covers 10 T cell receptor beta chains from one sample sequenced in a study of blood T cell repertoires in COVID-19. Assay used: immunoSEQ multiplex PCR; TCRdb lists only in-frame clones, some missing. The sample shows some 160,000 clones, approximately 80% of them seen only once. The specimen was peripheral blood. The receptor set was obtained from an elderly woman with COVID-19, enrolled during active disease.

In this sample, this clone turned up many times. This rearrangement joins TRBV4-1 to TRBJ1-5, with a tentative D call TRBD1 (6 bases). Germline V gene sequence: CDR1 MGHRA, CDR2 YSYEKL. V was shortened by 4 bases and J by 3 bases, with 16 bases between the two germline ends. This CDR3 comprises 16 residues. The CDR3 DNA sequence: TGCGCCAGCAGCCGGGATGGACAGACCTCCAATCAGCCCCAGCATTTT. Residues: CASSRDGQTSNQPQHF.

This clone was recorded many times. The genes are TRBV4-1 and TRBJ1-1, with D maybe TRBD1 (5 bases). This CDR3 has 13 amino acids. The germline V and J ends were trimmed by 0 bases and 10 bases, with 12 bases remaining between them. The germline gives CDR1 MGHRA, CDR2 YSYEKL. The CDR3: CASSQENGRAAFF. In nucleotides, the CDR3 is TGCGCCAGCAGCCAAGAAAATGGCAGGGCAGCTTTCTTT.

This clone was observed a single time. The chain couples TRBV6-2 or TRBV6-3 to TRBJ2-3; no firm D call. V was cut by 5 bases and J by 1 base, with 13 bases left in between. Germline CDR1 reads MNHEY; CDR2 reads SVGEGT. The CDR3 runs to 15 residues. This CDR3 is CASSNPHSGTDTQYF. CDR3 in DNA: TGTGCCAGCAGTAACCCCCACAGTGGCACAGATACGCAGTATTTT.

The chain joins TRBV3-1 (or the pseudogene TRBV3-2) to TRBJ1-1; maybe TRBD1 (6 bases). The V and J ends lost 2 bases and 11 bases respectively, with 18 bases between them. CDR1 and CDR2 (germline): LGHDT, YNNKEL (reference sequence). This CDR3 is 14 amino acids long. This chain's CDR3 is CASSQPGLGAEAFF. The CDR3 DNA reads as TGTGCCAGCAGCCAACCGGGGTTGGGGGCAGAGGCTTTCTTT.

The chain joins TRBV2 to TRBJ2-6; a weak D match, TRBD1 (6 bases). Between the trimmed V and J ends, which lost 5 bases and 0 bases, there was a span of 8 bases. The CDR3 spans 15 residues. Germline V gene data show CDR1 as SNHLY and CDR2 as FYNNEI. The CDR3 loop reads CASSSQGSGANVLTF. CDR3 in DNA: TGTGCCAGCAGTTCACAGGGCTCTGGGGCCAACGTCCTGACTTTC. The variable domain in full, completed from reference TRBV2 and TRBJ2-6, reads EPEVTQTPSHQVTQMGQEVILRCVPISNHLYFYWYRQILGQKVEFLVSFYNNEISEKSEIFDDQFSVERPDGSNFTLKIRSTKLEDSAMYFCASSSQGSGANVLTFGAGSRLTVL.

CDR3 sequence (DNA): TGTGCCAGCAGTTTAAACACTATAGGCAATCAGCCCCAGCATTTT. Its protein product is CASSLNTIGNQPQHF. The V call is TRBV28, the J call TRBJ1-5; D not certain. This CDR3 contains 15 residues. With 2 bases removed from V and 2 bases from J, the gap between germline ends came to 10 bases. Germline CDR1 reads MDHEN; CDR2 reads SYDVKM.

The chain carries TRBV5-1 and TRBJ2-7; possible D gene TRBD2, 6 bases. Deletions cut 7 bases from V and 1 base from J, with 15 bases between. This CDR3 region has 14 residues. Germline-derived CDR1 and CDR2 are SGHRS and YFSETQ. This chain's CDR3 is CASSSGTPSYEQYF. Written as DNA, the CDR3 is TGCGCCAGCTCCTCCGGGACTCCTTCCTACGAGCAGTACTTC.

CDR3 DNA: TGTGCCAGCAGCTCAACTACAGGGTTCCAAGAGACCCAGTACTTC. Its protein product is CASSSTTGFQETQYF. This rearrangement joins TRBV7-9 to TRBJ2-5; D might be TRBD1 (6 bases). The CDR3 runs 15 residues. V dropped 4 bases and J dropped 1 base, with 13 bases sitting between them. Germline loops: CDR1 SEHNR, CDR2 FQNEAQ (reference sequence).

The chain employs TRBV28 and TRBJ1-6, with a weak D call TRBD1 (5 bases). V shed 8 bases and J shed 5 bases, with 10 bases lying between them. CDR1 is MDHEN and CDR2 is SYDVKM in the germline V gene. The CDR3 runs to 13 residues. The CDR3: CASGGVNNSPLHF. The CDR3, as DNA: TGTGCCAGCGGAGGGGTTAATAATTCACCCCTCCACTTT.

The chain is built from TRBV2 and TRBJ2-3; D is perhaps TRBD2 (7 bases). CDR1 is SNHLY and CDR2 is FYNNEI in the germline V gene. With 1 base removed from V and 5 bases from J, the gap between germline ends came to 10 bases. This CDR3 has 14 residues. This CDR3 reads CASSEGGGQDTQYF. DNA of the CDR3: TGTGCCAGCAGTGAAGGGGGGGGGCAAGATACGCAGTATTTT.